These 25 T cell receptor beta chains came from one sample sequenced in a study of blood T cell repertoires in COVID-19 (dated by TCRdb to the early 2020s). Receptors were amplified or captured by the immunoSEQ multiplex PCR assay. The table comes from immuneACCESS by way of TCRdb, which keeps in-frame sequences with V and J called. Part of the clones is missing from these tables; in studies checked, under half for an unresolved V gene and the rest for unknown reasons. This sample is represented by 110,000 to 150,000 clones; about 89% of them were singletons. The ten largest account for around 2.9% of the sample. What was sequenced was peripheral blood. These receptors were obtained from a man aged 55 to 70 with active or convalescent COVID-19.

The J gene is TRBJ2-4, the V gene TRBV4-3; perhaps TRBD1 as D (6 bases). CDR3 length: 15 residues. CDR1 is LGHNA and CDR2 is YSLEER in the germline V gene. V lost 6 bases and J 5 bases, leaving 17 bases between the germline ends. The CDR3 DNA sequence: TGCGCCAGCAGTCTTCTCAGGGGTGGCGAAAACATTCAGTACTTC. Translated, it gives CASSLLRGGENIQYF.

The chain combines TRBV6-5 with TRBJ2-2; the match to TRBD2 covers 14 bases. The CDR3 consists of 15 residues. Germline V lookup: CDR1 MNHEY, CDR2 SVGAGI. Trimming removed 6 bases from V and 6 bases from J; junction bases left unmatched: 3. In nucleotides, the CDR3 is TGTGCCAGCAGCAGACTAGCGGGGGGGTCCGGGGAGCTGTTTTTT. This gives the protein CASSRLAGGSGELFF.

The chain uses TRBV6-4 and TRBJ1-5; D is uncertain. CDR1 MRHNA and CDR2 SNTAGT come from the germline V gene. V was shortened by 4 bases and J by 0 bases, with 13 bases between the two germline ends. The CDR3 contains 16 residues. The chain's CDR3 is CASSATDTYSNQPQHF. CDR3 coding DNA: TGTGCCAGCAGTGCAACAGATACCTATAGCAATCAGCCCCAGCATTTT.

Note on this clone: At the DNA level, this CDR3 is encoded by other sequences in the same sample as well. The chain couples TRBV7-9 to TRBJ2-3; 8 bases map to TRBD1. The CDR3 totals 15 residues. Germline V gives CDR1 SEHNR, CDR2 FQNEAQ (reference sequence). With V trimmed by 3 bases and J by 0 bases, 2 bases remained unmatched. This CDR3 is CASSLGTGSTDTQYF. The CDR3 DNA is TGTGCCAGCAGCTTGGGGACAGGCAGCACAGATACGCAGTATTTT.

The chain links TRBV18 to TRBJ2-4, with 9 bases lining up with TRBD2. J gave up 6 bases and V 3 bases, and 9 bases lay outside the gene matches. Germline V gives CDR1 KGHSH, CDR2 LQKENI. There are 16 residues in the CDR3. The CDR3 sequence: CASSPAREGRGNIQYF. The CDR3 DNA reads TGTGCCAGCTCACCGGCGCGGGAGGGCCGAGGAAACATTCAGTACTTC. Complete variable domain (other parts from reference TRBV18 and TRBJ2-4): NAGVMQNPRHLVRRRGQEARLRCSPMKGHSHVYWYRQLPEEGLKFMVYLQKENIIDESGMPKERFSAEFPKEGPSILRIQQVVRGDSAAYFCASSPAREGRGNIQYFGAGTRLSVL.

V is TRBV19 and J is TRBJ1-1; 10 bases fit TRBD1. This CDR3 comprises 18 residues. Losses at the gene ends were 5 bases for V and 2 bases for J; bases not matched to a gene: 14. Per the germline V gene, CDR1 is LNHDA and CDR2 is SQIVND (reference sequence). CDR3 DNA sequence: TGTGCCAGTAGTCCCCGACAGGGGGCGGGGATACCCAACACTGAAGCTTTCTTT. Its protein is CASSPRQGAGIPNTEAFF.

In DNA form, the CDR3 reads TGCGCCAGCAGCGGCGGGACAGGGGGAGAATACTACGAGCAGTACTTC. Amino acid sequence: CASSGGTGGEYYEQYF. This sequence joins TRBV5-1 and TRBJ2-7, with TRBD1 matching 11 bases. The CDR3 runs to 16 residues. The V gene end was trimmed by 4 bases and the J gene end by 3 bases; junction bases not matched to a gene: 9. CDR1 and CDR2 (germline): SGHRS, YFSETQ.

The chain carries TRBV5-1 and TRBJ1-1, with a possible D match to TRBD1 (5 bases). The ends were cut back, 2 bases at V and 1 base at J, with 9 bases in the middle. The CDR3 is made up of 14 amino acids. Germline V lookup: CDR1 SGHRS, CDR2 YFSETQ. CDR3: CASSLVQANTEAFF. For the CDR3, the DNA is TGCGCCAGCAGCTTAGTACAGGCGAACACTGAAGCTTTCTTT.

The chain carries TRBV9 and TRBJ1-1, with D perhaps TRBD1 (5 bases). There are 16 residues in the CDR3. The V and J ends lost 2 bases and 0 bases respectively, with 14 bases between them. Germline V gives CDR1 SGDLS, CDR2 YYNGEE. This chain's CDR3 is CASSVSGIFMNTEAFF. The CDR3 DNA sequence: TGTGCCAGCAGCGTGTCAGGGATATTCATGAACACTGAAGCTTTCTTT.

The rearrangement uses TRBV6-2 or TRBV6-3 and TRBJ2-1; 15 nucleotides line up with TRBD2. The CDR3 length is 19 residues. Germline loops: CDR1 MNHEY, CDR2 SVGEGT. V shed 2 bases and J 7 bases; nucleotides not matched to a gene: 12. CDR3 DNA sequence: TGTGCCAGCAGTTACCCCTGGGGCCGGACTAGCGGGGGGGCTAATGAGCAGTTCTTC. This translates into CASSYPWGRTSGGANEQFF.

This chain connects TRBV27 to TRBJ2-3, with 13 bases fitting TRBD2. The CDR3 has 17 residues. The germline V gene has CDR1 MNHEY and CDR2 SMNVEV (reference sequence). The V gene end was trimmed by 5 bases and the J gene end by 3 bases; junction bases not matched to a gene: 8. The CDR3 sequence: CASSPLQLAGGTDTQYF. As DNA, the CDR3 is TGTGCCAGCAGTCCACTCCAACTAGCGGGGGGGACAGATACGCAGTATTTT.

This clone was seen only once. The chain recombines TRBV11-2 with TRBJ2-3; the D gene is possibly TRBD2 (5 bases). The V end was cut by 5 bases, the J end by 4 bases, with 19 bases between. The CDR3 length is 16 residues. CDR1 SGHAT and CDR2 FQNNGV come from the germline V gene. CDR3 protein: CASSTRASRGPDTQYF. DNA of the CDR3: TGTGCCAGCAGCACCCGGGCTAGCCGAGGTCCAGATACGCAGTATTTT. Looking up the rest from reference TRBV11-2 and TRBJ2-3 gives the full variable domain: EAGVAQSPRYKIIEKRQSVAFWCNPISGHATLYWYQQILGQGPKLLIQFQNNGVVDDSQLPKDRFSAERLKGVDSTLKIQPAKLEDSAVYLCASSTRASRGPDTQYFGPGTRLTVL.

On this clone: Mismatch with germline at one junction end may stem from a read error. The chain links TRBV18 to TRBJ1-4; D not certain. The CDR3 consists of 14 residues. CDR1 and CDR2 from the germline V gene are KGHSH and LQKENI. CDR3 sequence: CASTPQSNNEKLFF. In DNA form, the CDR3 reads TGTGCCAGCACACCCCAATCCAATAATGAAAAACTGTTTTTT.

This clone came up a few times. The rearrangement joins TRBV30 to TRBJ2-7; unclear D gene. The CDR3 loop spans 13 amino acids. Trimming shortened V by 0 bases and J by 6 bases, and 12 bases separated the two germline ends. The germline V gene encodes CDR1 GTSNPN and CDR2 SVGIG (reference sequence). The CDR3 reads CAWSVTASGEQYF. CDR3 nucleotides: TGTGCCTGGAGTGTAACTGCCTCTGGCGAGCAGTACTTC.

The V gene is TRBV6-2 or TRBV6-3, the J gene TRBJ1-2; D perhaps matches TRBD1 (5 bases). The V and J ends lost 6 bases and 4 bases respectively, with 15 bases between them. This CDR3 has 14 amino acids. The germline V gene has CDR1 MNHEY and CDR2 SVGEGT. The CDR3 loop reads CASSPEGEAYGYTF. CDR3 coding DNA: TGTGCCAGCAGCCCGGAAGGGGAGGCCTATGGCTACACCTTC.

Comments on this clone: The same CDR3 is also encoded by other DNA sequences in this sample. This chain connects TRBV19 to TRBJ1-1, with TRBD1 matching 8 bases. J lost 4 bases, V lost 6 bases, and 4 bases had no gene match. Germline V gives CDR1 LNHDA, CDR2 SQIVND (reference sequence). CDR3 size: 13 residues. CDR3 in amino acids: CASRGQGGTEAFF. The CDR3 coding sequence is TGTGCCAGTAGAGGACAGGGCGGCACTGAAGCTTTCTTT. The entire variable domain, with the rest obtained from reference TRBV19 and TRBJ1-1, is as follows: DGGITQSPKYLFRKEGQNVTLSCEQNLNHDAMYWYRQDPGQGLRLIYYSQIVNDFQKGDIAEGYSVSREKKESFPLTVTSAQKNPTAFYLCASRGQGGTEAFFGQGTRLTVV.

The rearrangement uses TRBV6-2 or TRBV6-3 and TRBJ1-5, with a weak D call TRBD1 (6 bases). Germline lookup yields CDR1 MNHEY and CDR2 SVGEGT. This CDR3 spans 14 amino acids. V was cut by 1 base and J by 5 bases, with 9 bases left in between. In DNA, the CDR3 is TGTGCCAGCAGTTACTTGGCAGGGGATCAGCCCCAGCATTTT. It is translated as CASSYLAGDQPQHF.

This clone was seen a few times. The chain is built from TRBV7-2 and TRBJ2-7; weak D call: TRBD2 (8 bases). V gave up 5 bases and J gave up 2 bases, with 16 bases separating them. Per germline, CDR1 SGHTA and CDR2 FQGNSA. The CDR3 extends over 15 amino acids. CDR3 DNA: TGTGCCAGCAGCAAAGGGGGCGGGAGGACCTACGAGCAGTACTTC. Encoded protein: CASSKGGGRTYEQYF.

V gene TRBV3-1 (or the pseudogene TRBV3-2) combines with J gene TRBJ1-1; 7 positions match TRBD1. Per germline, CDR1 LGHDT and CDR2 YNNKEL (reference sequence). Trimming at V came to 4 bases and at J to 3 bases, leaving 2 bases not matched to a gene. This CDR3 contains 13 residues. The DNA for the CDR3 is TGTGCCAGCAGCCCAGGGGGATACACTGAAGCTTTCTTT. It encodes CASSPGGYTEAFF.

In DNA form, the CDR3 reads TGTGCCAGCACTCCAGGGGCAGGTTCGAACACTGAAGCTTTCTTT. Protein sequence: CASTPGAGSNTEAFF. J is TRBJ1-1 and V is TRBV28; TRBD1 might be the D (6 bases). Trimming stripped 7 bases from V and 1 base from J, with 16 bases between. This CDR3 has 15 amino acids. Germline lookup yields CDR1 MDHEN and CDR2 SYDVKM.

The rearrangement uses TRBV28 and TRBJ2-1; no clear D. This CDR3 comprises 15 residues. CDR1 MDHEN and CDR2 SYDVKM come from the germline V gene. Trimming cost V 2 bases and J 2 bases, with 10 bases left between them. This CDR3 is CASSLGQEPYNEQFF. The CDR3 DNA reads TGTGCCAGCAGTTTAGGGCAGGAACCCTACAATGAGCAGTTCTTC.

The chain carries TRBV3-1 (or the pseudogene TRBV3-2) and TRBJ2-5; 14 bases align to TRBD2. Germline V gene sequence: CDR1 LGHDT, CDR2 YNNKEL (reference sequence). J gave up 5 bases and V 4 bases, and 3 bases lay outside the gene matches. This CDR3 has 15 residues. CDR3 sequence (DNA): TGTGCCAGCAGCCTAGGACTAGCGGGGGGTGAGACCCAGTACTTC. Encoded protein: CASSLGLAGGETQYF.

V is TRBV21-1 and J is TRBJ1-5; the table calls TRBD1, which could not be checked here. TRBV21-1 is listed as a pseudogene. The length of the CDR3 is 17 residues. CDR3 sequence reads: CASSKEGHLGGNQPQHF. Written as DNA, the CDR3 is TGTGCCAGCAGCAAAGAGGGACATTTGGGGGGCAATCAGCCCCAGCATTTT.

The rearrangement uses TRBV9 and TRBJ2-3; 12 bases match TRBD1. From germline, CDR1 is SGDLS and CDR2 YYNGEE. This CDR3 is 17 amino acids long. V dropped 0 bases and J dropped 5; count of bases not matched to a gene: 7. The DNA of the CDR3 is TGTGCCAGCAGCGTAGGCGGGACAGGGGGCGCGGGAGATACGCAGTATTTT. Its translation is CASSVGGTGGAGDTQYF. The full variable domain, with the rest looked up from reference TRBV9 and TRBJ2-3, is DSGVTQTPKHLITATGQRVTLRCSPRSGDLSVYWYQQSLDQGLQFLIQYYNGEERAKGNILERFSAQQFPDLHSELNLSSLELGDSALYFCASSVGGTGGAGDTQYFGPGTRLTVL.

This chain joins TRBV4-3 and TRBJ1-1, with 8 bases identical to TRBD1. Germline V gene sequence: CDR1 LGHNA, CDR2 YSLEER. The J segment lost 4 bases and the V segment lost 0 bases, leaving 7 bases of the junction unmatched. This CDR3 has 16 residues. CDR3 nucleotides: TGCGCCAGCAGCCAAGAACCGACAGGGGTGGTCACTGAAGCTTTCTTT. It translates to CASSQEPTGVVTEAFF.